The 23 T cell receptor beta chains presented below share a single source sample, sequenced in a study of cytomegalovirus exposure and HLA in healthy donors. It was with 60 Vbeta and 13 Jbeta primers that the PCR ran. The repertoire was sequenced with immunoSEQ multiplex PCR; TCRdb's copy has only in-frame clones and lacks some. The sample shows 200,000 to 250,000 clones, about 75% of them seen only once. Sequences were obtained from PBMCs. The receptors were sampled from a woman aged 30 to 39 in good health and CMV-seronegative.

Of note for this clone: The sample carries other DNA sequences with the same CDR3. The rearrangement joins TRBV10-3 to TRBJ1-1; no clear D gene. The length of the CDR3 is 13 residues. Trimming took 7 bases from V and 3 from J, leaving 12 bases between them. CDR1 is ENHRY and CDR2 is SYGVKD in the germline V gene. As DNA, the CDR3 is TGTGCCATCACTACGGGGTTTGACACTGAAGCTTTCTTT. Protein product: CAITTGFDTEAFF.

V usage is TRBV5-1 and J usage is TRBJ2-7, with 10 bases fitting TRBD1. Per the germline V gene, CDR1 is SGHRS and CDR2 is YFSETQ. Unmatched junction bases numbered 12, after V lost 4 bases and J lost 5 bases. CDR3 size: 16 residues. The CDR3 protein is CASSHDRDRGGNEQYF. In nucleotides, the CDR3 is TGCGCCAGCAGCCACGACCGGGACAGGGGAGGAAACGAGCAGTACTTC.

A remark on this clone: At one boundary the junction diverges from the germline segment, which might be a read error. This chain uses TRBV7-9 with TRBJ2-2; D gene unclear. The germline V gene has CDR1 SEHNR and CDR2 FQNEAQ (reference sequence). The CDR3 runs to 13 residues. The CDR3 DNA reads as TGTTCCAGCAGCTTAGATATCCCTCTGGAGCTGTTTTTT. The encoded protein is CSSSLDIPLELFF.

This chain connects TRBV7-8 to TRBJ1-6; 7 positions agree with TRBD1. CDR1 SGHVS and CDR2 FQNEAQ come from the germline V gene. Losses at the gene ends were 5 bases for V and 7 bases for J; bases not matched to a gene: 8. This CDR3 is 15 amino acids long. Written as DNA, the CDR3 is TGTGCCAGCAGCCCGACAGGGATGGGAAATTCACCCCTCCACTTT. Amino acids: CASSPTGMGNSPLHF. Full variable domain (missing parts from reference TRBV7-8 and TRBJ1-6): GAGVSQSPRYKVAKRGQDVALRCDPISGHVSLFWYQQALGQGPEFLTYFQNEAQLDKSGLPSDRFFAERPEGSVSTLKIQRTQQEDSAVYLCASSPTGMGNSPLHFGNGTRLTVT.

This clone was found a few times. The chain uses TRBV19 and TRBJ2-1; D remains ambiguous. Germline CDR1 is LNHDA and CDR2 is SQIVND (reference sequence). V was trimmed by 10 bases and J by 3 bases, leaving 13 bases between them. The CDR3 runs 13 residues. CDR3 region: CATADDFYNEQFF. DNA of the CDR3: TGTGCCACCGCCGACGACTTCTACAATGAGCAGTTCTTC.

V and J are TRBV6-5 and TRBJ2-1; 7 nucleotides line up with TRBD2. After removal of 6 bases from V and 8 bases from J, the junction contained 7 bases not matched to a gene. CDR1 and CDR2 (germline): MNHEY, SVGAGI. The CDR3 totals 13 residues. DNA of the CDR3: TGTGCCAGCAGCATACTAGCGTGGGATGAGCAGTTCTTC. Protein sequence: CASSILAWDEQFF.

V gene TRBV7-2 combines with J gene TRBJ2-5, with 9 positions matching TRBD2. This CDR3 is 15 amino acids long. Losses at the gene ends were 4 bases for V and 4 bases for J; bases not matched to a gene: 7. In germline, CDR1 is SGHTA, CDR2 FQGNSA. The CDR3 DNA reads TGTGCCAGCAGCTCCGATTTAGCGGGAGCAGAGACCCAGTACTTC. This sequence encodes CASSSDLAGAETQYF.

The sample holds one count of this clone. The chain carries TRBV11-3 and TRBJ2-3; D might be TRBD2 (6 bases). This CDR3 comprises 16 residues. Trimming cost V 0 bases and J 2 bases, with 12 bases left between them. Germline V gene data show CDR1 as SGHNT and CDR2 as YENEEA. CDR3 nucleotides: TGTGCCAGCAGCTTAGAAGGGACTGGCCCCACAGATACGCAGTATTTT. This sequence encodes CASSLEGTGPTDTQYF.

V usage is TRBV30 and J usage is TRBJ1-1, with D possibly TRBD1 on 5 matching bases. The CDR3 is made up of 14 amino acids. Per germline, CDR1 GTSNPN and CDR2 SVGIG (reference sequence). Trimming left V 5 bases short and J 2 bases short, with 15 bases between. The CDR3 DNA follows: TGTGCCTGGGATTTTCAGGGATTTAACACTGAAGCTTTCTTT. Protein product: CAWDFQGFNTEAFF.

V gene TRBV7-9 combines with J gene TRBJ1-3; D is unclear. This CDR3 contains 15 residues. Trimming took off 5 bases at V and 6 bases at J, with 17 bases between the two ends. Germline CDR1 SEHNR, CDR2 FQNEAQ (reference sequence). This CDR3 is CASSHSQTTVNTIYF. The CDR3 DNA sequence: TGTGCCAGCAGCCATTCCCAGACTACGGTAAACACCATATATTTT.

This clone was detected once. V usage is TRBV19 and J usage is TRBJ2-5; 9 bases agree with TRBD1. The end of the DNA fits TRBJ2-7 better, so the J call may be wrong. The CDR3 extends over 16 amino acids. The germline gives CDR1 LNHDA, CDR2 SQIVND (reference sequence). The CDR3 spells CASSAGQGGFQGEQYF. The CDR3 region has the DNA TGTGCCAGTAGTGCGGGACAGGGAGGTTTTCAAGGCGAGCAGTACTTC.

Only one count was recorded for this clone. The CDR3 protein is CASSLFQAGPFANTGELFF. The CDR3 nucleotides are TGTGCCAGCAGCTTGTTCCAGGCGGGGCCGTTCGCGAACACCGGGGAGCTGTTTTTT. The V call is TRBV7-6, the J call TRBJ2-2; perhaps TRBD2 as D (6 bases). The V gene lost 3 bases and the J gene lost 0 bases, with 20 bases spanning the gap. Germline CDR1 SGHVS, CDR2 FNYEAQ. There are 19 residues in the CDR3.

The sample holds a few counts of this clone. The chain employs TRBV9 and TRBJ1-1; D is uncertain. Germline lookup yields CDR1 SGDLS and CDR2 YYNGEE. V lost 3 bases and J lost 1, with 10 bases in between. This CDR3 region has 14 residues. The CDR3 DNA reads TGTGCCAGCAGCGGAGCTCCAGGGAACACTGAAGCTTTCTTT. It encodes CASSGAPGNTEAFF.

This chain uses TRBV5-1 with TRBJ2-3; 9 bases line up with TRBD2. Germline lookup yields CDR1 SGHRS and CDR2 YFSETQ. This CDR3 comprises 14 residues. Unmatched junction bases numbered 3, after V lost 2 bases and J lost 5 bases. CDR3 coding DNA: TGCGCCAGCAGCTTCGAACTAGCGGGAGATACGCAGTATTTT. Its translation is CASSFELAGDTQYF.

V is TRBV13 and J is TRBJ2-2; TRBD2 matches 9 bases. CDR1 is PRHDT, CDR2 FYEKMQ, per germline (reference sequence). The CDR3 sequence is 16 residues long. After removal of 2 bases from V and 3 bases from J, the junction contained 4 bases not matched to a gene. CDR3 protein: CASSLSSGGYTGELFF. CDR3 DNA: TGTGCCAGCAGCTTATCGAGCGGGGGGTACACCGGGGAGCTGTTTTTT.

A note on this clone: The identical CDR3 is also encoded by other nucleotide sequences in the sample. V gene TRBV30 combines with J gene TRBJ1-1; no reliable D call. Germline loops: CDR1 GTSNPN, CDR2 SVGIG (reference sequence). This CDR3 is built from 12 residues. V was clipped by 2 bases and J by 4 bases, with 8 bases between them. CDR3 amino acids: CAWSTGGTEAFF. The CDR3 DNA is TGTGCCTGGAGTACCGGAGGCACTGAAGCTTTCTTT. Using reference TRBV30 and TRBJ1-1 for the parts outside the CDR3, the full variable domain is SQTIHQWPATLVQPVGSPLSLECTVEGTSNPNLYWYRQAAGRGLQLLFYSVGIGQISSEVPQNLSASRPQDRQFILSSKKLLLSDSGFYLCAWSTGGTEAFFGQGTRLTVV.

This sequence joins TRBV2 and TRBJ2-7, with D perhaps matching TRBD2 (5 bases). This CDR3 has 12 residues. Per germline, CDR1 SNHLY and CDR2 FYNNEI. Trimming left V 7 bases short and J 2 bases short, with 9 bases between. The CDR3 loop reads CASTQEAYEQYF. The CDR3 bases are TGTGCCAGCACCCAGGAGGCCTACGAGCAGTACTTC.

V usage is TRBV4-1 and J usage is TRBJ2-1; the match to TRBD2 covers 9 bases. Germline V gene data show CDR1 as MGHRA and CDR2 as YSYEKL. This CDR3 is 16 amino acids long. V lost 0 bases, J lost 7 bases, and 7 bases stayed unmatched. CDR3 coding DNA: TGCGCCAGCAGCCAAGATTGGGCGGGAGGGCCGAATGAGCAGTTCTTC. Residues: CASSQDWAGGPNEQFF.

The CDR3 DNA reads TGCGCCAGCAGCGGCCTCGAGACCCAGTACTTC. This gives the protein CASSGLETQYF. The chain has TRBV5-1 and TRBJ2-5, with unresolved D. Trimming pared 4 bases from V and 5 bases from J, leaving 6 bases between. CDR1 is SGHRS and CDR2 is YFSETQ in the germline V gene. The CDR3 length is 11 residues.

This clone was detected a few times. The V and J genes are TRBV5-1 and TRBJ1-5; D perhaps matches TRBD1 (6 bases). The germline V and J ends were trimmed by 4 bases and 2 bases, with 10 bases remaining between them. Germline V lookup: CDR1 SGHRS, CDR2 YFSETQ. The CDR3 length is 14 residues. The CDR3, as DNA: TGCGCCAGCAGCACAGGGAGCGGCAATCAGCCCCAGCATTTT. Its translation: CASSTGSGNQPQHF.

This clone was observed a handful of times. The genes are TRBV11-1 and TRBJ1-2; 10 bases agree with TRBD1. V shed 4 bases and J 8 bases; nucleotides not matched to a gene: 7. Germline values: CDR1 SGHAT, CDR2 FQDESV (reference sequence). This CDR3 comprises 14 residues. As DNA, the CDR3 is TGTGCCAGCAGCTCCTCCGGGACAGGGGACGGCTACACCTTC. This codes for CASSSSGTGDGYTF.

This chain joins TRBV2 and TRBJ2-5, with TRBD2 matching 13 bases. The CDR3 length is 16 residues. V gave up 6 bases and J gave up 5 bases; unmatched junction bases: 9. Germline V gives CDR1 SNHLY, CDR2 FYNNEI. CDR3 coding DNA: TGTGCCAGCAGCGCGGAACTAGCGGGGGGGCGCGAGACCCAGTACTTC. It codes for CASSAELAGGRETQYF. The entire variable domain, with the rest obtained from reference TRBV2 and TRBJ2-5, is as follows: EPEVTQTPSHQVTQMGQEVILRCVPISNHLYFYWYRQILGQKVEFLVSFYNNEISEKSEIFDDQFSVERPDGSNFTLKIRSTKLEDSAMYFCASSAELAGGRETQYFGPGTRLLVL.

A word on this clone: Given the absence of the conserved phenylalanine or tryptophan at the CDR3 end, a read error is likely. The chain joins TRBV5-1 to TRBJ1-1; the match to TRBD1 covers 9 bases. The germline V gene has CDR1 SGHRS and CDR2 YFSETQ. The CDR3 sequence is 16 residues long. The CDR3 region is CDSSPVTGGMNTEAFL. CDR3 sequence (DNA): TGCGACAGCAGCCCGGTGACAGGGGGAATGAACACTGAAGCTTTCTTG.